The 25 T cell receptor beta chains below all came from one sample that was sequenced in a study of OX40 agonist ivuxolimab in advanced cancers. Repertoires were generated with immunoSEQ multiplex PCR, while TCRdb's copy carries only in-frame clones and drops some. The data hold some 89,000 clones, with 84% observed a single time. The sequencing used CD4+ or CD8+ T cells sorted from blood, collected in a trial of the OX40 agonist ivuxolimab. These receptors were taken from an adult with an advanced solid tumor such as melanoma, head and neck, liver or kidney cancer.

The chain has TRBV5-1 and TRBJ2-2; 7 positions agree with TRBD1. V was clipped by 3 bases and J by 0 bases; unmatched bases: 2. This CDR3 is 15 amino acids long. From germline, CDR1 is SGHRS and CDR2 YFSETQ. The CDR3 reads CASSSGQPNTGELFF. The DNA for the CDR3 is TGCGCCAGCAGCTCGGGACAGCCGAACACCGGGGAGCTGTTTTTT.

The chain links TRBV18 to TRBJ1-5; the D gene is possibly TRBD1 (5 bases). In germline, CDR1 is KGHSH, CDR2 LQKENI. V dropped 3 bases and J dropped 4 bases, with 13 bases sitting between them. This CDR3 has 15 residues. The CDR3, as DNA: TGTGCCAGCTCACCCCAAAGTCCAGGGAATCAGCCCCAGCATTTT. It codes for CASSPQSPGNQPQHF.

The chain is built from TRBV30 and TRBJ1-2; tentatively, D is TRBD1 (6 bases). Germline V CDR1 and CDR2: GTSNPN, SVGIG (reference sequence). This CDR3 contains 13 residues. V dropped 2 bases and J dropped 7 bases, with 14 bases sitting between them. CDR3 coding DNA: TGTGCCTGGAGTCCCCAGGGGCAAGGTGGCTACACCTTC. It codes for CAWSPQGQGGYTF.

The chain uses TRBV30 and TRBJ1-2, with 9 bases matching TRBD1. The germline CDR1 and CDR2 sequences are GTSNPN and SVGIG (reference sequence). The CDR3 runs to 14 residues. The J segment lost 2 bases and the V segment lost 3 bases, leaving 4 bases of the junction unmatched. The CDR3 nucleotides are TGTGCCTGGAGCCCGGACAGGGGAAACTATGGCTACACCTTC. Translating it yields CAWSPDRGNYGYTF. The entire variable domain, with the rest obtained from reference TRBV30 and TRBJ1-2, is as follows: SQTIHQWPATLVQPVGSPLSLECTVEGTSNPNLYWYRQAAGRGLQLLFYSVGIGQISSEVPQNLSASRPQDRQFILSSKKLLLSDSGFYLCAWSPDRGNYGYTFGSGTRLTVV.

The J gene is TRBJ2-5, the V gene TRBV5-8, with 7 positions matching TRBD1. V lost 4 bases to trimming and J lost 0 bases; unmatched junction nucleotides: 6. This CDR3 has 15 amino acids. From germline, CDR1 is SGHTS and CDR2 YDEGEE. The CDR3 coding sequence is TGTGCCAGCAGCCGGAGGACAGGACACCAAGAGACCCAGTACTTC. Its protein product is CASSRRTGHQETQYF.

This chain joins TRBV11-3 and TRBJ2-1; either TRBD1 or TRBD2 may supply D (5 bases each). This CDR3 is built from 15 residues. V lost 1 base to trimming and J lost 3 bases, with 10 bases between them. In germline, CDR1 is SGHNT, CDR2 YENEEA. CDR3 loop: CASSLAGAGYNEQFF. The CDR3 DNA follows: TGTGCCAGCAGCTTAGCCGGGGCCGGCTACAATGAGCAGTTCTTC. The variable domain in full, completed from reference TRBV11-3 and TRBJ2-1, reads EAGVVQSPRYKIIEKKQPVAFWCNPISGHNTLYWYLQNLGQGPELLIRYENEEAVDDSQLPKDRFSAERLKGVDSTLKIQPAELGDSAVYLCASSLAGAGYNEQFFGPGTRLTVL.

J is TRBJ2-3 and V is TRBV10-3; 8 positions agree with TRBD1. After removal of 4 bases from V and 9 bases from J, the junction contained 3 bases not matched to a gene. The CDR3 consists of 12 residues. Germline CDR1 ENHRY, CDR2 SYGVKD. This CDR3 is CAISGGTGTQYF. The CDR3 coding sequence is TGTGCCATCAGTGGCGGGACAGGCACGCAGTATTTT.

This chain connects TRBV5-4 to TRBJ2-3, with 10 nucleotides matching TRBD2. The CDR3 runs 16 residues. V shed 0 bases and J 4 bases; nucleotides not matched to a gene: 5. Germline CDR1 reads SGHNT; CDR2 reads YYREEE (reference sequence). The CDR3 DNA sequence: TGTGCCAGCAGCTTGGTGAATAGCGGGGGGCCAGATACGCAGTATTTT. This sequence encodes CASSLVNSGGPDTQYF.

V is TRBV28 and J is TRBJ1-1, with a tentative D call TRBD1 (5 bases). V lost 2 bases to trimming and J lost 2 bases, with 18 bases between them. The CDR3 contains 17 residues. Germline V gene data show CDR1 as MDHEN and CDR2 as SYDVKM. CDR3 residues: CASSLPPGEVGNTEAFF. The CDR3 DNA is TGTGCCAGCAGTTTACCCCCGGGGGAGGTGGGAAACACTGAAGCTTTCTTT.

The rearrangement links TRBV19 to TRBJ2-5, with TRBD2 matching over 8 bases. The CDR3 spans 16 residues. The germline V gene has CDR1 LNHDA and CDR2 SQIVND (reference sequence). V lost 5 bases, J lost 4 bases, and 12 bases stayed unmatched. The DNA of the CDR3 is TGTGCCAGTAGTTCCCAGGGCGGGGGGTCGGTAGAGACCCAGTACTTC. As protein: CASSSQGGGSVETQYF.

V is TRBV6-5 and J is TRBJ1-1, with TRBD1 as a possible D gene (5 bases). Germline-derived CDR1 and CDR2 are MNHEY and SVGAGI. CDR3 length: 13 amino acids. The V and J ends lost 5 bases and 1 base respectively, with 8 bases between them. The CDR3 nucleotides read TGTGCCAGCAGTCTACAGGAGAACACTGAAGCTTTCTTT. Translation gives CASSLQENTEAFF.

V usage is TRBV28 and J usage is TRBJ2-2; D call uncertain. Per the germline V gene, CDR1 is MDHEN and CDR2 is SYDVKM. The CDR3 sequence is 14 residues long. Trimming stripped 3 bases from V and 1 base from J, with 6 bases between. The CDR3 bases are TGTGCCAGCAGTTTCGGTCAGAACACCGGGGAGCTGTTTTTT. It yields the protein CASSFGQNTGELFF. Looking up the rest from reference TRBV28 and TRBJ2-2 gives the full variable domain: DVKVTQSSRYLVKRTGEKVFLECVQDMDHENMFWYRQDPGLGLRLIYFSYDVKMKEKGDIPEGYSVSREKKERFSLILESASTNQTSMYLCASSFGQNTGELFFGEGSRLTVL.

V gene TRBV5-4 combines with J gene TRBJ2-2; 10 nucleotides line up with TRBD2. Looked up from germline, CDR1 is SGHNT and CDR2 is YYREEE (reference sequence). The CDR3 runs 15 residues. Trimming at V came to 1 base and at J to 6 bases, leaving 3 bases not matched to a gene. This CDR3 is CASSLLAGGAGELFF. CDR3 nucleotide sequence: TGTGCCAGCAGCTTGTTAGCGGGGGGCGCCGGGGAGCTGTTTTTT.

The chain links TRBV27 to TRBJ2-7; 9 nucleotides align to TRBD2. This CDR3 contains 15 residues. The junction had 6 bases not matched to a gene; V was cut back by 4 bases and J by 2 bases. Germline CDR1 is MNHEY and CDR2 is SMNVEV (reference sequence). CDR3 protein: CASSSLAGATYEQYF. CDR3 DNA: TGTGCCAGCAGTTCCTTAGCGGGGGCCACCTACGAGCAGTACTTC.

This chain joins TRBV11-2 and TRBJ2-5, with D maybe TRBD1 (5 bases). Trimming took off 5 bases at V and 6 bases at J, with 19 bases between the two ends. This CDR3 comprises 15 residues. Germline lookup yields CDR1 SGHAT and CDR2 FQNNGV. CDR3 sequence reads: CASSPLSTVTKTQYF. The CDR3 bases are TGTGCCAGCAGCCCCCTTTCGACAGTTACAAAGACCCAGTACTTC.

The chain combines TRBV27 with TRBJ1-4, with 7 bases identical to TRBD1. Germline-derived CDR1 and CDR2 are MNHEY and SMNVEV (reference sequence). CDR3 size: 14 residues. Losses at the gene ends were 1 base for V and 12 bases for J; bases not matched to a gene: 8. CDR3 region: CASSLYTQGKELFF. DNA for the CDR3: TGTGCCAGCAGTTTATACACACAGGGGAAGGAACTGTTTTTT.

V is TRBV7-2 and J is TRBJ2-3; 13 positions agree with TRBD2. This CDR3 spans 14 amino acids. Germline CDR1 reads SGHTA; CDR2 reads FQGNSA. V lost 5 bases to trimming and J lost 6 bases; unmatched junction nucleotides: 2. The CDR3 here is CASSQGLAGDTQYF. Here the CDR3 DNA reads TGTGCCAGCAGCCAGGGACTAGCGGGGGATACGCAGTATTTT.

Written as DNA, the CDR3 is TGTGCCAGCAGTTTCCGGCGTAACACTGAAGCTTTCTTT. Protein: CASSFRRNTEAFF. The chain links TRBV28 to TRBJ1-1; D is unresolved. This CDR3 is built from 13 residues. Trimming cost V 3 bases and J 2 bases, with 7 bases left between them. Germline V gives CDR1 MDHEN, CDR2 SYDVKM.

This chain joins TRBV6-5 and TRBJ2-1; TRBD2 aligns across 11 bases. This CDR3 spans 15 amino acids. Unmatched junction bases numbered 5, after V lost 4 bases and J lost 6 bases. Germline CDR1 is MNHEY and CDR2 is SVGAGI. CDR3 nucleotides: TGTGCCAGCAGTTGGATAGCGGGGGGGCTCAATGAGCAGTTCTTC. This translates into CASSWIAGGLNEQFF.

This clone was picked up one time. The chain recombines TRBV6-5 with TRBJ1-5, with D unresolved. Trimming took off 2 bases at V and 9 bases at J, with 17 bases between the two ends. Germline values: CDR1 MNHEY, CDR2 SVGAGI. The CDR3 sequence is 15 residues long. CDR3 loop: CASSYRRVAQLPQHF. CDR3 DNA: TGTGCCAGCAGTTACCGGAGGGTGGCCCAACTGCCCCAGCATTTT.

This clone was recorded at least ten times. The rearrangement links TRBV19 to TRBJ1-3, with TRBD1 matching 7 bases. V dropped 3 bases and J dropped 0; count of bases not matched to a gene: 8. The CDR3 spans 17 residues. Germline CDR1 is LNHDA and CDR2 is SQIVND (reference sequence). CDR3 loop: CASSINRGHGSGNTIYF. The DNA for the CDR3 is TGTGCCAGTAGTATTAACAGGGGCCATGGCTCTGGAAACACCATATATTTT. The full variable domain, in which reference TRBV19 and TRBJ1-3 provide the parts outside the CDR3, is DGGITQSPKYLFRKEGQNVTLSCEQNLNHDAMYWYRQDPGQGLRLIYYSQIVNDFQKGDIAEGYSVSREKKESFPLTVTSAQKNPTAFYLCASSINRGHGSGNTIYFGEGSWLTVV.

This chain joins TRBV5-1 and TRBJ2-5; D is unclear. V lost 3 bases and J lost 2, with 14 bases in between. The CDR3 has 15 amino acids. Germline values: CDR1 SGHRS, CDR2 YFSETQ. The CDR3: CASSYRAADQETQYF. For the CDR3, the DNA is TGCGCCAGCAGCTACCGGGCGGCGGATCAAGAGACCCAGTACTTC.

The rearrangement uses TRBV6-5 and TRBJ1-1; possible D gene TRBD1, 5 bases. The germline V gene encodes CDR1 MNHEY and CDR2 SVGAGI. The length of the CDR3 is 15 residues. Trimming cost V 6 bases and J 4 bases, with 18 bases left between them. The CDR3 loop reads CASRPPRDSFTEAFF. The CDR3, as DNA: TGTGCCAGCAGACCACCAAGAGACAGTTTCACTGAAGCTTTCTTT.

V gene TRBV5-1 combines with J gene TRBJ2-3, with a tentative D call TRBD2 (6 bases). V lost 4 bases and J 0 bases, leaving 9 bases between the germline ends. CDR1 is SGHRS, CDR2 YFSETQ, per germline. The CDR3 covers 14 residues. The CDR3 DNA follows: TGCGCCAGCAGCCCCGGGACTAGCACAGATACGCAGTATTTT. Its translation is CASSPGTSTDTQYF.

CDR3 sequence (DNA): TGTGCCAGTAGTATACGGGAAAAACTGTTTTTT. It translates to CASSIREKLFF. V usage is TRBV19 and J usage is TRBJ1-4; D is unclear. CDR1 is LNHDA and CDR2 is SQIVND in the germline V gene (reference sequence). This CDR3 has 11 residues. V gave up 2 bases and J gave up 8 bases, with 3 bases separating them.